The 17 T cell receptor beta chains below come from one sample, sequenced in a study of blood T cells in healthy people across ages. Alongside a J-beta primer mix, a sample-barcoded 5' primer served in a second PCR lasting 7 to 11 cycles. TCRdb re-derived calls from the 5' RACE reads in MiXCR, one entry per CDR3 protein. This sample carries 700,000 to 850,000 distinct CDR3 sequences, 50% to 65% of them seen once, and the ten largest clones take about 38%. The sequenced sample was blood. The receptors originated from an elderly man in good health.

This chain links TRBV10-3 with TRBJ1-3; D perhaps matches TRBD1 (5 bases). Trimming shortened V by 0 bases and J by 4 bases, and 10 bases separated the two germline ends. This CDR3 is built from 15 residues. CDR1 and CDR2 from the germline V gene are ENHRY and SYGVKD. The CDR3 spells CAISESGAIGNTIYF. As DNA, the CDR3 is TGTGCCATCAGTGAGTCTGGGGCTATCGGAAACACCATATATTTT.

This clonotype has just a few counts. The chain carries TRBV20-1 and TRBJ2-5; TRBD2 matches 8 bases. V lost 1 base, J lost 11 bases, and 12 bases stayed unmatched. CDR1 and CDR2 from the germline V gene are DFQATT and SNEGSKA (reference sequence). The CDR3 is made up of 14 amino acids. The CDR3 nucleotides read TGCAGTGCTAGAGCCGGACGGTACCGCGGGGGGCAGTACTTC. Translating it yields CSARAGRYRGGQYF.

DNA of the CDR3: TGTGCCAGCAGCTTAGATGGGGGAGTTAAGGCAGAGACCCAGTACTTC. The encoded protein is CASSLDGGVKAETQYF. The chain uses TRBV11-1 and TRBJ2-5; D is tentatively TRBD1 or TRBD2 (5 bases each). Trimming took 1 base from V and 4 from J, leaving 16 bases between them. Germline V lookup: CDR1 SGHAT, CDR2 FQDESV (reference sequence). The CDR3 is 16 amino acids.

In this sample, this clonotype turned up a few times. The chain joins TRBV20-1 to TRBJ1-1, with D uncertain. Germline values: CDR1 DFQATT, CDR2 SNEGSKA (reference sequence). There are 13 residues in the CDR3. Deletions cut 1 base from V and 2 bases from J, with 8 bases between. The CDR3 region is CSARADQNTEAFF. The CDR3 DNA sequence: TGCAGTGCTAGAGCGGACCAAAACACTGAAGCTTTCTTT.

The chain uses TRBV18 and TRBJ1-2, with a weak D call TRBD1 (6 bases). The V and J ends lost 0 bases and 8 bases respectively, with 13 bases between them. CDR1 and CDR2 (germline): KGHSH, LQKENI. The CDR3 length is 14 residues. CDR3 residues: CASSPPGRGRGYTF. CDR3 nucleotides: TGTGCCAGCTCACCACCGGGCAGGGGAAGAGGCTACACCTTC.

In DNA, the CDR3 is TGTGCCAGTAGTATAGATCTATGGCGGGAGGGCCAGGATGAGCAGTTCTTC. Residues: CASSIDLWREGQDEQFF. The chain carries TRBV19 and TRBJ2-1, with 9 nucleotides matching TRBD2. Germline assignment: CDR1 LNHDA and CDR2 SQIVND (reference sequence). Trimming cost V 0 bases and J 8 bases; bases outside gene matches: 11. The CDR3 has 17 residues.

Notes on this clonotype: The junction departs from germline at one end; a sequencing error may be responsible. The chain joins TRBV12-3 or TRBV12-4 to TRBJ2-7; 11 bases are a match to TRBD1. The CDR3 totals 15 residues. CDR3 sequence (DNA): TGTGCCAGCAGACCTCGGACAGGGGGCTCCCACGAGCAGTACTTC. Amino acids: CASRPRTGGSHEQYF.

The rearrangement uses TRBV6-2 or TRBV6-3 and TRBJ2-7; 12 bases map to TRBD2. V was pared by 4 bases and J by 4 bases, with 8 bases of the junction left unmatched. This CDR3 comprises 16 residues. The germline V gene encodes CDR1 MNHEY and CDR2 SVGEGT. CDR3 bases: TGTGCCAGCAGTTCGCGACTAGCGGGAGCAAGTTACGAGCAGTACTTC. Translation gives CASSSRLAGASYEQYF.

This clonotype is a singleton in its sample. The V and J genes are TRBV27 and TRBJ2-7; D is ambiguous. CDR3 length equals 14 residues. V lost 6 bases to trimming and J lost 5 bases, with 17 bases between them. The germline V gene has CDR1 MNHEY and CDR2 SMNVEV (reference sequence). The CDR3 region is CASRGHGRVHEQYF. In DNA, the CDR3 is TGTGCCAGCAGGGGCCACGGAAGGGTCCACGAGCAGTACTTC.

This chain uses TRBV9 with TRBJ1-1; possibly TRBD1 for D (5 bases). The CDR3 has 15 residues. Germline CDR1 reads SGDLS; CDR2 reads YYNGEE. V was cut by 1 base and J by 4 bases, with 14 bases left in between. The DNA of the CDR3 is TGTGCCAGCAGCGTAATGGGAAATGGGGCCACTGAAGCTTTCTTT. Its translation is CASSVMGNGATEAFF.

The V call is TRBV20-1, the J call TRBJ2-5; no reliable D call. V was shortened by 6 bases and J by 2 bases, with 7 bases between the two germline ends. The CDR3 runs to 11 residues. Germline V gives CDR1 DFQATT, CDR2 SNEGSKA (reference sequence). CDR3 bases: TGCAGTGCAGCACAGCAAGAGACCCAGTACTTC. It specifies CSAAQQETQYF.

Of note for this clonotype: One junction end disagrees with the germline gene, perhaps due to a read error. V is TRBV4-2 and J is TRBJ2-5; D perhaps matches TRBD1 (5 bases). The V gene's germline CDR1 is LGHNA and CDR2 YNFKEQ. The CDR3 length is 16 residues. The CDR3 nucleotides read TGTGCCAACAGCCAAGGTTCACAGGTGTACCAAGAGACCCAGTACTTC. Translating it yields CANSQGSQVYQETQYF.

The CDR3 nucleotides are TGTGCCAGCAGTGATGAGGTAACCTCCTACAATGAGCAGTTCTTC. Translation: CASSDEVTSYNEQFF. The V call is TRBV6-1, the J call TRBJ2-1; unclear D gene. CDR1 MNHNS and CDR2 SASEGT come from the germline V gene. The CDR3 sequence is 15 residues long. Trimming cost V 3 bases and J 0 bases, with 9 bases left between them.

The rearrangement joins TRBV7-2 to TRBJ1-2; a weak D match, TRBD1 (6 bases). The V and J ends lost 4 bases and 4 bases respectively, with 19 bases between them. CDR1 is SGHTA, CDR2 FQGNSA, per germline. There are 16 residues in the CDR3. CDR3 in amino acids: CASSYSGGTSSYGYTF. CDR3 sequence (DNA): TGTGCCAGCAGCTACAGCGGAGGGACAAGCAGCTATGGCTACACCTTC.

This clonotype was recorded a few times. The V and J genes are TRBV12-3 or TRBV12-4 and TRBJ2-3; TRBD1 matches 8 bases. Trimming took 3 bases from V and 3 from J; bases not matched to a gene: 8. There are 16 residues in the CDR3. DNA for the CDR3: TGTGCCAGCAGTTTTGGACAGGGAAGAGGGACAGATACGCAGTATTTT. Protein product: CASSFGQGRGTDTQYF.

The chain has TRBV9 and TRBJ2-7, with TRBD2 matching over 15 bases. The trim removed 2 bases at V and 4 bases at J, leaving 7 bases unmatched. The CDR3 extends over 17 amino acids. Germline loops: CDR1 SGDLS, CDR2 YYNGEE. CDR3 DNA: TGTGCCAGCAGCGTGGACTCCGGGACTAGCGGGAGGTACGAGCAGTACTTC. Protein sequence: CASSVDSGTSGRYEQYF. Variable domain in full (rest from reference TRBV9 and TRBJ2-7): DSGVTQTPKHLITATGQRVTLRCSPRSGDLSVYWYQQSLDQGLQFLIQYYNGEERAKGNILERFSAQQFPDLHSELNLSSLELGDSALYFCASSVDSGTSGRYEQYFGPGTRLTVT.

The chain has TRBV10-3 and TRBJ2-3, with 7 bases that match TRBD2. V trimming: 3 bases; J trimming: 14 bases; junction bases outside the gene matches: 17. In germline, CDR1 is ENHRY, CDR2 SYGVKD. This CDR3 contains 15 residues. In DNA form, the CDR3 reads TGTGCCATCAGTGATATAGGGCGGGAGCACAGATACGCGTATTTT. Its protein is CAISDIGREHRYAYF.